The 21 T cell receptor beta chains listed next were all sequenced from one sample in a study of monozygotic twins with inflammatory bowel disease. TCRdb reprocessed the 5' RACE reads; each CDR3 protein has one entry and no DNA is given. The sample holds some 440,000 distinct CDR3 sequences. Sequenced sample: blood. The receptors stem from a human donor with ulcerative colitis or Crohn's disease, or a healthy co-twin of an affected twin (not recorded which).

The V gene is TRBV30, the J gene TRBJ1-1; TCRdb's assignment of TRBD1 cannot be checked, as there is no DNA. CDR3 length: 15 residues. Germline lookup yields CDR1 GTSNPN and CDR2 SVGIG (reference sequence). CDR3 protein: CAWRPSGETGEGAFF.

The V and J genes are TRBV30 and TRBJ1-2; without DNA, the TCRdb call of TRBD1 cannot be checked. The CDR3 is 11 residues long. From germline, CDR1 is GTSNPN and CDR2 SVGIG (reference sequence). The CDR3: CASLRGSGYTF.

The chain has TRBV7-9 and TRBJ1-5; the TRBD1 assignment by TCRdb is unverifiable without DNA. Germline lookup yields CDR1 SEHNR and CDR2 FQNEAQ (reference sequence). This CDR3 contains 14 residues. The CDR3 here is CASSLGGGGQPQHF.

This chain connects TRBV18 to TRBJ2-7; TCRdb lists TRBD1, though no DNA is available to test this call. CDR1 and CDR2 (germline): KGHSH, LQKENI. The CDR3 covers 15 residues. This chain's CDR3 is CASSQGQGLTYEQYF.

V gene TRBV10-3 combines with J gene TRBJ2-7; the D call of TRBD1 rests on TCRdb alone, since no DNA is present to check it. CDR1 and CDR2 from the germline V gene are ENHRY and SYGVKD. The CDR3 totals 13 residues. CDR3 region: CAVGQGNGYEQYF.

The chain recombines TRBV5-1 with TRBJ2-2; TCRdb reports TRBD1, a call that lacks DNA to check it against. Germline CDR1 reads SGHRS; CDR2 reads YFSETQ. CDR3 length: 15 residues. The CDR3 sequence: CASSQDRGGGGELFF.

This chain links TRBV20-1 with TRBJ2-2; as DNA is missing, the TRBD2 call by TCRdb cannot be tested. The germline V gene has CDR1 DFQATT and CDR2 SNEGSKA (reference sequence). This CDR3 region has 17 residues. The CDR3: CSARVWAGGQNTGELFF.

J is TRBJ2-7 and V is TRBV28; checking the TCRdb D call of TRBD1 is not possible without DNA. The CDR3 runs to 13 residues. Germline V gene sequence: CDR1 MDHEN, CDR2 SYDVKM. CDR3 sequence reads: CASSIGTAYEQYF.

The gene calls are TRBV6-2 or TRBV6-3 and TRBJ2-3; TCRdb gives TRBD1 as the D gene, but with no DNA this cannot be confirmed. Germline CDR1 is MNHEY and CDR2 is SVGEGT. The length of the CDR3 is 11 residues. CDR3 amino acids: CASTSPGAQYF.

The rearrangement uses TRBV29-1 and TRBJ1-3. CDR3 length: 11 residues. From germline, CDR1 is SQVTM and CDR2 ANQGSEA. CDR3 amino acids: CCVVGGDTIYF.

The V and J genes are TRBV12-3 or TRBV12-4 and TRBJ2-2; the TCRdb call, TRBD1, lacks DNA for checking. This CDR3 comprises 14 residues. CDR3 sequence reads: CASSISGGAGELFF.

V usage is TRBV29-1 and J usage is TRBJ2-1. Germline V lookup: CDR1 SQVTM, CDR2 ANQGSEA. The CDR3 contains 11 residues. CDR3 sequence reads: CSVGDYNEQFF.

The chain has TRBV7-9 and TRBJ1-5; TCRdb's D call of TRBD1 is untestable without DNA. The germline gives CDR1 SEHNR, CDR2 FQNEAQ (reference sequence). The CDR3 has 17 residues. The CDR3 reads CASSLGVGGRGDQPQHF.

The chain is built from TRBV20-1 and TRBJ1-1; the D call from TCRdb, TRBD1, cannot be confirmed without DNA. The CDR3 has 19 amino acids. The germline gives CDR1 DFQATT, CDR2 SNEGSKA (reference sequence). The CDR3 reads CSASEGTILVFSRNTEAFF.

The V call is TRBV7-3, the J call TRBJ1-1. The CDR3 covers 13 residues. Germline V gene data show CDR1 as SGHTA and CDR2 as FQGTGA. The CDR3 reads CASSLSGGTEAFF.

V is TRBV27 and J is TRBJ2-7; with no DNA, the TCRdb D assignment of TRBD1 cannot be verified. CDR3 size: 14 residues. The V gene's germline CDR1 is MNHEY and CDR2 SMNVEV (reference sequence). CDR3 protein: CASNSYGAAYEQYF.

This chain uses TRBV6-1 with TRBJ2-6; TCRdb lists TRBD2, though no DNA is available to test this call. The germline V gene has CDR1 MNHNS and CDR2 SASEGT. CDR3 length: 15 residues. CDR3 loop: CASSPEVSGANVLTF.

The chain is built from TRBV15 and TRBJ2-7; TCRdb lists TRBD1, though no DNA is available to test this call. Germline loops: CDR1 LNHNV, CDR2 YYDKDF (reference sequence). The CDR3 contains 15 residues. The CDR3 is CATSRVGGGTYEQYF.

The CDR3 sequence: CASSPTTVGNTEAFF. V is TRBV9 and J is TRBJ1-1. From germline, CDR1 is SGDLS and CDR2 YYNGEE. CDR3 length: 15 amino acids.

This chain uses TRBV24-1 with TRBJ2-3; TCRdb names TRBD1, which stays unverified in the absence of DNA. The V gene's germline CDR1 is KGHDR and CDR2 SFDVKD. CDR3 length: 16 amino acids. The CDR3 here is CATSEPRLRTGDTQYF.

This sequence joins TRBV2 and TRBJ2-3; TCRdb names TRBD1, which stays unverified in the absence of DNA. Per germline, CDR1 SNHLY and CDR2 FYNNEI. The CDR3 totals 15 residues. The CDR3 sequence: CASSDDGTGTDTQYF.